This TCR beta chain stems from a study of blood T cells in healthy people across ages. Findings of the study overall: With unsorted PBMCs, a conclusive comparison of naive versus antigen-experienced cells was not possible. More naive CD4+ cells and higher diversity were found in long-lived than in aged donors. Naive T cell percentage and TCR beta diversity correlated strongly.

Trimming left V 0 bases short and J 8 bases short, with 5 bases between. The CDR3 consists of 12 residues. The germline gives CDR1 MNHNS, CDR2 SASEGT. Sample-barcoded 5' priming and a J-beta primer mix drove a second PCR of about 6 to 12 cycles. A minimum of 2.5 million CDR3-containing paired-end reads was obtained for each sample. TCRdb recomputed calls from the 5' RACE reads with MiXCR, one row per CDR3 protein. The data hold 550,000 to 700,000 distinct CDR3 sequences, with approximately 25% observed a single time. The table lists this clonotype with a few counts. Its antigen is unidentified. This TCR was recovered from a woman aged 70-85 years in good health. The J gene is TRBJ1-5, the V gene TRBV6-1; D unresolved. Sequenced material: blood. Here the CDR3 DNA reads TGTGCCAGCAGTGAAGCGCGAGAGCCCCAGCATTTT. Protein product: CASSEAREPQHF.